This T cell receptor beta chain was identified in a study of cytomegalovirus exposure and HLA in healthy donors. General study points: TRBV6-2, TRBV6-3 and some other V segments were unresolvable in 87-base-pair reads.

PCR primers comprised 60 Vbeta and 13 Jbeta primers. Sequencing was performed with immunoSEQ multiplex PCR; in TCRdb, only in-frame clones are kept and a portion is missing. The data hold fewer than 150,000 clones, with more than 75% observed a single time. Note on this clone: The antigen remains undetermined.

The CDR3 has 14 amino acids. In germline, CDR1 is MGHRA, CDR2 YSYEKL. J lost 5 bases, V lost 4 bases, and 4 bases had no gene match. Specimen: PBMCs. This rearrangement joins TRBV4-1 to TRBJ2-7; 11 bases align to TRBD1. The receptor was derived from a man younger than 30 in good health and CMV-seronegative. The chain's CDR3 is CASSPGQGADEQYF. In DNA, the CDR3 is TGCGCCAGCAGCCCCGGACAGGGGGCCGACGAGCAGTACTTC.